Described below is a single T cell receptor (beta chain) sequence and its context. The antigen is not known. Profiled with immunoSEQ multiplex PCR; TCRdb holds only in-frame clones, not every one. The sample holds more than 80,000 clones, about 91% seen once. The entry originates in a study of identifying expanded T cells in peripheral blood. Study-wide results and caveats: Roughly 1.2 clones differed between technical replicates, versus about 16 and 19 over time.

The clonotype was recovered from a person between 18 and 75 years old in good health. The material sequenced was blood.

CDR3 residues: CAWRYRGWEQYF. The CDR3 coding sequence is TGTGCCTGGAGGTATCGGGGTTGGGAGCAGTACTTC. The chain employs TRBV30 and TRBJ2-7, with a tentative D call TRBD2 (5 bases). Trimming removed 3 bases from V and 7 bases from J, with 13 bases in between. The CDR3 sequence is 12 residues long. Germline V lookup: CDR1 GTSNPN, CDR2 SVGIG (reference sequence).